What follows are 26 T cell receptor beta chains derived from one specimen sequenced in a study of graft-versus-host responses after intestinal transplantation. These receptors have no known antigen. Profiled with immunoSEQ multiplex PCR; TCRdb holds only in-frame clones, not every one. The table shows fewer than 95,000 clones, with about 92% occurring only once. The sequenced sample was unstimulated CD8+ T cells sorted from spleen or lymph node cells, obtained before intestinal transplant. Receptor source: a human donor who received an intestinal transplant.

The chain uses TRBV19 and TRBJ2-3; a possible D gene is TRBD1 (5 bases). The V gene lost 3 bases and the J gene lost 2 bases, with 9 bases spanning the gap. Germline CDR1 is LNHDA and CDR2 is SQIVND (reference sequence). CDR3 length equals 14 residues. The CDR3 reads CASSIKTVTDTQYF. The DNA of the CDR3 is TGTGCCAGTAGTATCAAGACAGTCACAGATACGCAGTATTTT.

The rearrangement links TRBV6-1 to TRBJ2-3; TRBD2 is a possible D gene (5 bases). The germline CDR1 and CDR2 sequences are MNHNS and SASEGT. The CDR3 runs to 13 residues. Trimming left V 6 bases short and J 5 bases short, with 12 bases between. In DNA form, the CDR3 reads TGTGCCAGCAGGGCCTTCGGGATAGATACGCAGTATTTT. Amino acids: CASRAFGIDTQYF.

This clone was seen a single time. This specimen includes other DNA sequences encoding the same CDR3. J is TRBJ2-1 and V is TRBV6-5; D is ambiguous. The germline V gene encodes CDR1 MNHEY and CDR2 SVGAGI. Trimming stripped 0 bases from V and 4 bases from J, with 4 bases between. CDR3 length equals 13 residues. The CDR3 sequence is CASSYSSYNEQFF. The CDR3 region has the DNA TGTGCCAGCAGTTACTCGAGTTACAATGAGCAGTTCTTC.

The CDR3 nucleotides read TGTGCCAGCTCACCAAGCGCAGGGATTAATGAAAAACTGTTTTTT. This codes for CASSPSAGINEKLFF. The V and J genes are TRBV18 and TRBJ1-4; tentative D call: TRBD1 (5 bases). The CDR3 consists of 15 residues. With 2 bases removed from V and 4 bases from J, the gap between germline ends came to 11 bases. Germline values: CDR1 KGHSH, CDR2 LQKENI.

The chain couples TRBV4-3 to TRBJ1-1, with 9 bases lining up with TRBD1. V lost 0 bases and J lost 4; bases outside the gene matches: 6. Germline CDR1 LGHNA, CDR2 YSLEER. The CDR3 runs to 16 residues. Here the CDR3 reads CASSQDRGTGSTEAFF. The CDR3 nucleotides read TGCGCCAGCAGCCAAGATCGAGGGACAGGGAGCACTGAAGCTTTCTTT.

CDR3: CAITTPGQPYNEQFF. CDR3 sequence (DNA): TGTGCCATCACCACGCCGGGACAGCCCTACAATGAGCAGTTCTTC. This rearrangement joins TRBV10-3 to TRBJ2-1; 7 bases align to TRBD1. Germline assignment: CDR1 ENHRY and CDR2 SYGVKD. The CDR3 contains 15 residues. After removal of 7 bases from V and 2 bases from J, the junction contained 8 bases not matched to a gene.

V usage is TRBV5-6 and J usage is TRBJ2-5; weak D call: TRBD1 (6 bases). CDR3 size: 13 residues. Trimming pared 4 bases from V and 5 bases from J, leaving 12 bases between. CDR1 is SGHDT, CDR2 YYEEEE, per germline. DNA for the CDR3: TGTGCCAGCAGCCCGGGACAATCGGAGACCCAGTACTTC. This sequence encodes CASSPGQSETQYF.

The chain has TRBV30 and TRBJ1-2; 9 bases align to TRBD1. The germline V gene encodes CDR1 GTSNPN and CDR2 SVGIG (reference sequence). The J segment lost 4 bases and the V segment lost 4 bases, leaving 7 bases of the junction unmatched. The CDR3 loop spans 14 amino acids. The CDR3 sequence is CAWTLQGAVYGYTF. DNA for the CDR3: TGTGCCTGGACACTACAGGGGGCTGTCTATGGCTACACCTTC.

The chain has TRBV11-3 and TRBJ2-3, with 8 bases that match TRBD1. The CDR3 runs to 18 residues. CDR1 and CDR2 (germline): SGHNT, YENEEA. Unmatched junction bases numbered 14, after V lost 4 bases and J lost 2 bases. This CDR3 is CASSSGTGTGRYTDTQYF. In DNA form, the CDR3 reads TGTGCCAGCAGCTCTGGAACCGGGACAGGCCGTTACACAGATACGCAGTATTTT. Full variable domain (remainder filled in from reference TRBV11-3 and TRBJ2-3): EAGVVQSPRYKIIEKKQPVAFWCNPISGHNTLYWYLQNLGQGPELLIRYENEEAVDDSQLPKDRFSAERLKGVDSTLKIQPAELGDSAVYLCASSSGTGTGRYTDTQYFGPGTRLTVL.

The chain couples TRBV30 to TRBJ2-1; tentative D call: TRBD2 (5 bases). The V gene lost 0 bases and the J gene lost 7 bases, with 13 bases spanning the gap. This CDR3 has 14 residues. CDR1 is GTSNPN, CDR2 SVGIG, per germline (reference sequence). Written as DNA, the CDR3 is TGTGCCTGGAGTGTAGGGCGCGGGCGAAATGAGCAGTTCTTC. Translation gives CAWSVGRGRNEQFF.

J is TRBJ2-3 and V is TRBV10-3, with 7 bases identical to TRBD1. This CDR3 region has 14 residues. The V segment lost 7 bases and the J segment 4 bases; nucleotides outside the gene matches: 8. From germline, CDR1 is ENHRY and CDR2 SYGVKD. CDR3 sequence: CAITPTGFPDTQYF. The CDR3 DNA follows: TGTGCCATCACTCCGACAGGGTTCCCAGATACGCAGTATTTT.

The chain carries TRBV7-8 and TRBJ2-7, with TRBD1 matching 8 bases. The CDR3 runs to 14 residues. Trimming cost V 7 bases and J 3 bases; bases outside gene matches: 8. Germline CDR1 is SGHVS and CDR2 is FQNEAQ. The CDR3: CASKETGADYEQYF. Written as DNA, the CDR3 is TGTGCCAGCAAAGAGACAGGGGCCGACTACGAGCAGTACTTC. Drawing the rest from reference TRBV7-8 and TRBJ2-7, the complete variable domain is GAGVSQSPRYKVAKRGQDVALRCDPISGHVSLFWYQQALGQGPEFLTYFQNEAQLDKSGLPSDRFFAERPEGSVSTLKIQRTQQEDSAVYLCASKETGADYEQYFGPGTRLTVT.

The count of this clone is one. This chain joins TRBV7-9 and TRBJ2-2; no reliable D call. The CDR3 runs to 12 residues. CDR1 and CDR2 from the germline V gene are SEHNR and FQNEAQ (reference sequence). The V end was cut by 8 bases, the J end by 3 bases, with 7 bases between. The CDR3 protein is CASPHYTGELFF. In DNA, the CDR3 is TGTGCCAGCCCCCATTACACCGGGGAGCTGTTTTTT.

The V gene is TRBV9, the J gene TRBJ1-1, with TRBD1 as a possible D gene (6 bases). Trimming removed 3 bases at V and 8 bases at J, with 8 bases between. The CDR3 has 11 residues. Germline V gene sequence: CDR1 SGDLS, CDR2 YYNGEE. CDR3 coding DNA: TGTGCCAGCAGCGCAGGGGAAGAAGCTTTCTTT. Protein: CASSAGEEAFF.

The V gene is TRBV27, the J gene TRBJ2-6, with a tentative D call TRBD2 (7 bases). This CDR3 contains 19 residues. Per germline, CDR1 MNHEY and CDR2 SMNVEV (reference sequence). Trimming removed 0 bases at V and 1 base at J, with 16 bases between. The CDR3 DNA reads as TGTGCCAGCAGTTTATCGATTGCGGGGGCGCGGTCTGGGGCCAACGTCCTGACTTTC. Its protein is CASSLSIAGARSGANVLTF.

The genes are TRBV7-2 and TRBJ2-5; D may be TRBD2 (6 bases). Trimming took 4 bases from V and 7 from J, leaving 13 bases between them. The germline V gene has CDR1 SGHTA and CDR2 FQGNSA. The length of the CDR3 is 13 residues. In DNA form, the CDR3 reads TGTGCCAGCAGCTCTTGGGGAGGATGGACCCAGTACTTC. It specifies CASSSWGGWTQYF.

This sequence joins TRBV27 and TRBJ2-5; possible D gene TRBD2, 7 bases. V lost 5 bases and J lost 5, with 18 bases in between. Germline CDR1 is MNHEY and CDR2 is SMNVEV (reference sequence). This CDR3 has 15 residues. This CDR3 is CASSILRGGWETQYF. CDR3 DNA sequence: TGTGCCAGCAGTATTCTTAGGGGGGGCTGGGAGACCCAGTACTTC.

CDR3 sequence: CASSLGSGQGMGEQYF. The CDR3 bases are TGTGCCAGCAGCCTTGGGTCGGGACAGGGCATGGGGGAGCAGTACTTC. The chain uses TRBV7-9 and TRBJ2-7, with 9 bases lining up with TRBD1. Germline V CDR1 and CDR2: SEHNR, FQNEAQ (reference sequence). The V gene end was trimmed by 5 bases and the J gene end by 7 bases; junction bases not matched to a gene: 15. This CDR3 has 16 amino acids. Full variable domain (remainder filled in from reference TRBV7-9 and TRBJ2-7): DTGVSQNPRHKITKRGQNVTFRCDPISEHNRLYWYRQTLGQGPEFLTYFQNEAQLEKSRLLSDRFSAERPKGSFSTLEIQRTEQGDSAMYLCASSLGSGQGMGEQYFGPGTRLTVT.

V gene TRBV9 combines with J gene TRBJ2-1, with 10 bases matching TRBD2. CDR3 size: 15 residues. Trimming at V came to 3 bases and at J to 10 bases, leaving 10 bases not matched to a gene. Germline V gene lookup returns CDR1 SGDLS and CDR2 YYNGEE. Here the CDR3 reads CASSASGGLLEEQFF. The CDR3 coding sequence is TGTGCCAGCAGCGCTAGCGGGGGCCTCCTTGAGGAGCAGTTCTTC.

The CDR3 protein is CASSSTSGGEDTQYF. In DNA, the CDR3 is TGTGCCAGCTCATCCACTAGCGGGGGTGAAGATACGCAGTATTTT. The genes are TRBV18 and TRBJ2-3, with 11 bases aligning to TRBD2. This CDR3 has 15 amino acids. Trimming took 5 bases from V and 5 from J; bases not matched to a gene: 6. Germline CDR1 and CDR2: KGHSH and LQKENI.

Here the CDR3 reads CASSSTGGTYEQYF. Written as DNA, the CDR3 is TGTGCCAGTAGTTCGACAGGGGGGACCTACGAGCAGTACTTC. This rearrangement joins TRBV19 to TRBJ2-7, with 9 bases that match TRBD1. V lost 5 bases and J lost 2; bases outside the gene matches: 4. This CDR3 has 14 residues. Germline CDR1 reads LNHDA; CDR2 reads SQIVND (reference sequence). The complete variable domain, with remaining parts taken from reference TRBV19 and TRBJ2-7, reads DGGITQSPKYLFRKEGQNVTLSCEQNLNHDAMYWYRQDPGQGLRLIYYSQIVNDFQKGDIAEGYSVSREKKESFPLTVTSAQKNPTAFYLCASSSTGGTYEQYFGPGTRLTVT.

The chain joins TRBV7-9 to TRBJ2-2; 11 nucleotides match TRBD1. Germline assignment: CDR1 SEHNR and CDR2 FQNEAQ (reference sequence). Trimming at V came to 4 bases and at J to 4 bases, leaving 11 bases not matched to a gene. This CDR3 region has 18 residues. CDR3 in amino acids: CASSSSRDRGVGTGELFF. CDR3 sequence (DNA): TGTGCCAGCAGCTCGTCCCGGGACAGGGGGGTAGGCACCGGGGAGCTGTTTTTT.

This clone was counted a single time. This chain joins TRBV7-9 and TRBJ2-3; D unclear. The V end was cut by 5 bases, the J end by 8 bases, with 17 bases between. This CDR3 is 14 amino acids long. Germline V gene sequence: CDR1 SEHNR, CDR2 FQNEAQ (reference sequence). CDR3 sequence reads: CASSPPQEPGTQYF. The CDR3 coding sequence is TGTGCCAGCAGCCCGCCTCAAGAGCCCGGTACGCAGTATTTT.

The CDR3 nucleotides are TGCAGCGTCCCACCAGGGATAAATGGCTACACCTTC. It is translated as CSVPPGINGYTF. V gene TRBV29-1 combines with J gene TRBJ1-2, with TRBD1 as a possible D gene (5 bases). The germline V gene encodes CDR1 SQVTM and CDR2 ANQGSEA. V was pared by 6 bases and J by 6 bases, with 14 bases between. This CDR3 has 12 residues. Filled out from reference TRBV29-1 and TRBJ1-2, the complete variable domain reads SAVISQKPSRDICQRGTSLTIQCQVDSQVTMMFWYRQQPGQSLTLIATANQGSEATYESGFVIDKFPISRPNLTFSTLTVSNMSPEDSSIYLCSVPPGINGYTFGSGTRLTVV.

With respect to this clone: The same CDR3 arises from other DNA sequences in this sample as well. The rearrangement uses TRBV9 and TRBJ1-1; D is unclear. Between the trimmed V and J ends, which lost 2 bases and 4 bases, there was a span of 9 bases. The CDR3 is 13 amino acids. Germline CDR1 and CDR2: SGDLS and YYNGEE. The DNA of the CDR3 is TGTGCCAGCAGCGTTTCGGGAGGCACTGAAGCTTTCTTT. Translation: CASSVSGGTEAFF.

The rearrangement uses TRBV7-2 and TRBJ2-7; D is possibly TRBD2 (7 bases). CDR1 is SGHTA, CDR2 FQGNSA, per germline. The CDR3 has 14 amino acids. The V and J ends lost 1 base and 6 bases respectively, with 13 bases between them. The CDR3 DNA reads TGTGCCAGCAGCTTAGAGAGGGGGGGATCCGAGCAGTACTTC. It yields the protein CASSLERGGSEQYF.